Sequencing of this T cell receptor beta chain was carried out in a study of identical twins' blood T cells. On the study more broadly: Roughly 6 alpha and about 6 beta libraries together yielded 45 million to 65 million reads.

Germline CDR1 and CDR2: MGHDK and SYGVNS. The CDR3 sequence is 11 residues long. Trimming stripped 2 bases from V and 15 bases from J, with 10 bases between. Sample barcodes were added at both library ends during cDNA synthesis. Each CDR3 protein gets one entry after TCRdb re-called the 5' RACE reads with MiXCR. The sample lists fewer than 450,000 distinct CDR3 sequences; 28% were seen once. Six healthy women, forming three identical twin pairs, donated samples. The three twin pairs were reared together, likely meeting the same infections. The sequencing sample was made of PBMCs. The rearrangement links TRBV25-1 to TRBJ1-4; D not resolved. The receptor's source is a woman aged 18-55 years in good health. In nucleotides, the CDR3 is TGTGCCAGCAGTGAAGGGAACACGTTGTTTTTT. Translated, it gives CASSEGNTLFF.